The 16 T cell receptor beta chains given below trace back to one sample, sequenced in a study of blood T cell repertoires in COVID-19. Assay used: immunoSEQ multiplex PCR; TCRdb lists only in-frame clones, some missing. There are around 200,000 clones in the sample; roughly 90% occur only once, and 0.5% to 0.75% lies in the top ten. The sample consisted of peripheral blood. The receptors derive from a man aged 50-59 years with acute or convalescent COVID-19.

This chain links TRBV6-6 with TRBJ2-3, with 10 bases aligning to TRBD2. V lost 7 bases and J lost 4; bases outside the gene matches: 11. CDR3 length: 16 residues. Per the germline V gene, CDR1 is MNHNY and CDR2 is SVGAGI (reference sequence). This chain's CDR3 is CASTERAGGHPDTQYF. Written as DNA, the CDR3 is TGTGCCAGCACCGAAAGAGCGGGGGGGCACCCAGATACGCAGTATTTT.

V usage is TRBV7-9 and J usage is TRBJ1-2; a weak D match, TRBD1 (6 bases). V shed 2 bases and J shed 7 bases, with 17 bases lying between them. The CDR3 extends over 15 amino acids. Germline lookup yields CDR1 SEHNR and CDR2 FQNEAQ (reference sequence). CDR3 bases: TGTGCCAGCAGCTTAATGGGGGCCGCAAGGGGTGGCTACACCTTC. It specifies CASSLMGAARGGYTF.

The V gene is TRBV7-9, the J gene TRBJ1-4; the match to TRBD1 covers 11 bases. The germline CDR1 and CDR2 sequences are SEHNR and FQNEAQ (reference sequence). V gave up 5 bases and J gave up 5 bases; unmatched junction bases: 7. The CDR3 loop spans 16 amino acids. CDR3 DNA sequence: TGTGCCAGCAGCGAATCCGGGACAGGGGGGAATGAAAAACTGTTTTTT. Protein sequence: CASSESGTGGNEKLFF.

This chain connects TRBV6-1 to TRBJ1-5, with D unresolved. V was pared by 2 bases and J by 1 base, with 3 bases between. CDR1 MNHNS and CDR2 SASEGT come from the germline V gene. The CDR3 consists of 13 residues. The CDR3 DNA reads TGTGCCAGCAGTGAATTAAGCAATCAGCCCCAGCATTTT. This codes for CASSELSNQPQHF.

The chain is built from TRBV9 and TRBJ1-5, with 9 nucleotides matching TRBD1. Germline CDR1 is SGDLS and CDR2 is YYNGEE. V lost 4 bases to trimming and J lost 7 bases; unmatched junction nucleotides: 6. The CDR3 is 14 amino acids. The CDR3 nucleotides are TGTGCCAGCAGCCCTGGGACAGGGATGCAGCCCCAGCATTTT. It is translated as CASSPGTGMQPQHF.

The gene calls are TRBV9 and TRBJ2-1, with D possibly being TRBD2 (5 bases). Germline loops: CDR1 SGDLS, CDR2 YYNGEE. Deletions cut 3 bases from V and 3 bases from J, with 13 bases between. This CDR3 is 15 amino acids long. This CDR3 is CASSGNSLGYNEQFF. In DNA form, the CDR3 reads TGTGCCAGCAGCGGAAACTCACTAGGCTACAATGAGCAGTTCTTC. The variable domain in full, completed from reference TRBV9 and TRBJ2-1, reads DSGVTQTPKHLITATGQRVTLRCSPRSGDLSVYWYQQSLDQGLQFLIQYYNGEERAKGNILERFSAQQFPDLHSELNLSSLELGDSALYFCASSGNSLGYNEQFFGPGTRLTVL.

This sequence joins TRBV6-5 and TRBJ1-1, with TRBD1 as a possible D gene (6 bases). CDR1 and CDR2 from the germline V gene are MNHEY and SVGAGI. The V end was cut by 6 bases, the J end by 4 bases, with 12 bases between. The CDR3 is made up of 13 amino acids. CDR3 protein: CASRHRVGTEAFF. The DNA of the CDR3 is TGTGCCAGCAGGCACAGGGTTGGCACTGAAGCTTTCTTT.

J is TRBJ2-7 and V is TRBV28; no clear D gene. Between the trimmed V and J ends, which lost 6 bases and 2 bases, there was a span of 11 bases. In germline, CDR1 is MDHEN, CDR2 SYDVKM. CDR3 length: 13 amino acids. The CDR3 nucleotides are TGTGCCAGCAGCCCCCCCCCGGCCTACGAGCAGTACTTC. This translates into CASSPPPAYEQYF.

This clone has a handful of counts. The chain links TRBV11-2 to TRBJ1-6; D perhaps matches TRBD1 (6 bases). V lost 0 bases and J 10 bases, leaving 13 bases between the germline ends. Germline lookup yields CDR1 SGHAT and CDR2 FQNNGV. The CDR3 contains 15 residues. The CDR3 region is CASSLEWGGGSPLHF. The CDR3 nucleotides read TGTGCCAGCAGCTTAGAGTGGGGGGGCGGGTCACCCCTCCACTTT.

The CDR3 nucleotides are TGTGCCTGGACCCTTGGGGGGACAGGGGGTAGAAGAAACACCATATATTTT. Encoded protein: CAWTLGGTGGRRNTIYF. The chain recombines TRBV30 with TRBJ1-3, with 11 bases identical to TRBD1. Germline V gene lookup returns CDR1 GTSNPN and CDR2 SVGIG (reference sequence). The CDR3 totals 17 residues. V lost 4 bases and J lost 5; bases outside the gene matches: 13.

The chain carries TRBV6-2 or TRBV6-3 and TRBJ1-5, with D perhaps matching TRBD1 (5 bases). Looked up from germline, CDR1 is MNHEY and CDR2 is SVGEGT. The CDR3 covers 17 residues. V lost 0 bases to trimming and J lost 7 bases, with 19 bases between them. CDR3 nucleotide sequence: TGTGCCAGCAGTTACTCTTTGGGGCAAGGTTTAGGGCAGCCCCAGCATTTT. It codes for CASSYSLGQGLGQPQHF.

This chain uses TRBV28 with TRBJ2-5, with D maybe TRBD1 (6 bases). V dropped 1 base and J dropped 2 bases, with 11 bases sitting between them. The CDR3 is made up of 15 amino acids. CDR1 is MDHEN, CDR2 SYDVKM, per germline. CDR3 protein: CASSLSAGVQETQYF. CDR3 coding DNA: TGTGCCAGCAGTTTATCGGCAGGGGTACAAGAGACCCAGTACTTC. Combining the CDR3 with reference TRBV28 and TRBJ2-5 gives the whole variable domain DVKVTQSSRYLVKRTGEKVFLECVQDMDHENMFWYRQDPGLGLRLIYFSYDVKMKEKGDIPEGYSVSREKKERFSLILESASTNQTSMYLCASSLSAGVQETQYFGPGTRLLVL.

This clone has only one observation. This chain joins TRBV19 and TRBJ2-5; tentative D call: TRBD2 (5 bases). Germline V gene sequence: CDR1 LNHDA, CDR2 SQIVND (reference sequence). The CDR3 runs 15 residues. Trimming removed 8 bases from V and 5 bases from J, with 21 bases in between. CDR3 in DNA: TGTGCCAGTCGATTGGGCGGGCACACATTGGAGACCCAGTACTTC. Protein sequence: CASRLGGHTLETQYF.

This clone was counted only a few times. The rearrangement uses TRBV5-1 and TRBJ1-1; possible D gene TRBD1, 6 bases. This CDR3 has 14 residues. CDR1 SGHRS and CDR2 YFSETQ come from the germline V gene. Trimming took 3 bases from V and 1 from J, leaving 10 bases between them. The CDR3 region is CASSWDTSNTEAFF. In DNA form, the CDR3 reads TGCGCCAGCAGCTGGGACACCTCGAACACTGAAGCTTTCTTT.

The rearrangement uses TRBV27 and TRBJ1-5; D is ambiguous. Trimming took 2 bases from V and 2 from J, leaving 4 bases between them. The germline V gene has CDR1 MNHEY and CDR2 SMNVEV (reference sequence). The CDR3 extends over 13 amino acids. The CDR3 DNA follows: TGTGCCAGCAGTTTACAGGGCAATCAGCCCCAGCATTTT. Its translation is CASSLQGNQPQHF.

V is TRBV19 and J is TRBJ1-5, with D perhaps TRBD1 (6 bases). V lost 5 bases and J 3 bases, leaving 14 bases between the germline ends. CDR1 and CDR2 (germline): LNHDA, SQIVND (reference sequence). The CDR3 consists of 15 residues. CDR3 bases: TGTGCCAGTAGTGAAACAAGGGGGTACAATCAGCCCCAGCATTTT. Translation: CASSETRGYNQPQHF.